The 29 T cell receptor beta chains presented below share a single source sample, sequenced in a study of memory CD4+ T cells and cytomegalovirus serostatus. The protocol was immunoSEQ multiplex PCR, while the TCRdb copy is restricted to in-frame clones and leaves out a portion. Of 75,000 to 90,000 clones in the sample, roughly 80% are singletons; the top ten hold around 0.84%. Single viable CD3+CD4+CD8-CD45RO+ cells were sorted as the memory CD4+ T cells. Sequenced input: memory CD4+ T cells from blood. The receptors here all came from an adult in good health and CMV-seronegative.

This clone was recorded only once. J is TRBJ2-7 and V is TRBV5-6; 7 bases line up with TRBD1. The CDR3 consists of 16 residues. Trimming cost V 0 bases and J 6 bases; bases outside gene matches: 12. Per the germline V gene, CDR1 is SGHDT and CDR2 is YYEEEE. Here the CDR3 reads CASSLAGDRVWSEQYF. Here the CDR3 DNA reads TGTGCCAGCAGCTTGGCAGGCGACAGGGTCTGGAGCGAGCAGTACTTC.

This clone was seen only a few times. The rearrangement uses TRBV18 and TRBJ1-1, with no clear D. CDR1 and CDR2 (germline): KGHSH, LQKENI. The CDR3 runs 13 residues. V lost 4 bases, J lost 1 base, and 7 bases lay in between. The CDR3 nucleotides are TGTGCCAGCTCACGGGAGAAGAACACTGAAGCTTTCTTT. This codes for CASSREKNTEAFF.

CDR3 in DNA: TGTGCCAGCAGTAGGACAGGGACAACTAATGAAAAACTGTTTTTT. This gives the protein CASSRTGTTNEKLFF. The chain couples TRBV28 to TRBJ1-4, with 8 bases that match TRBD1. CDR3 length: 15 residues. Trimming took 5 bases from V and 0 from J; bases not matched to a gene: 2. Per germline, CDR1 MDHEN and CDR2 SYDVKM.

CDR3 in DNA: TGCGCCAGCAGCTTGTTAACGTCTCGAGTGGGGAACTACGAGCAGTACTTC. Translated: CASSLLTSRVGNYEQYF. This sequence joins TRBV5-1 and TRBJ2-7; D not resolved. Germline CDR1 and CDR2: SGHRS and YFSETQ. The CDR3 consists of 17 residues. Trimming removed 1 base from V and 3 bases from J, with 20 bases in between.

The rearrangement links TRBV9 to TRBJ1-6; 7 nucleotides align to TRBD1. Germline-derived CDR1 and CDR2 are SGDLS and YYNGEE. Trimming removed 0 bases from V and 7 bases from J; junction bases left unmatched: 4. The CDR3 consists of 15 residues. CDR3 DNA: TGTGCCAGCAGCGTAGCTGACAGGGCGAATTCACCCCTCCACTTT. Translation gives CASSVADRANSPLHF.

The rearrangement links TRBV7-3 to TRBJ1-2; 9 bases are a match to TRBD1. V lost 3 bases, J lost 8 bases, and 4 bases stayed unmatched. The CDR3 covers 13 residues. The germline V gene encodes CDR1 SGHTA and CDR2 FQGTGA. CDR3 nucleotide sequence: TGTGCCAGCAGCTTCGGGACAGGGACCGGCTACACCTTC. Amino acids: CASSFGTGTGYTF.

The chain joins TRBV9 to TRBJ2-7, with D perhaps matching TRBD1 (5 bases). This CDR3 is built from 15 residues. CDR1 and CDR2 from the germline V gene are SGDLS and YYNGEE. Trimming pared 0 bases from V and 5 bases from J, leaving 15 bases between. Written as DNA, the CDR3 is TGTGCCAGCAGCGTAGGAATTAGGGGTGACCACGAGCAGTACTTC. This codes for CASSVGIRGDHEQYF.

V is TRBV2 and J is TRBJ2-3; 7 bases map to TRBD1. In germline, CDR1 is SNHLY, CDR2 FYNNEI. CDR3 length equals 15 residues. Trimming cost V 11 bases and J 1 base; bases outside gene matches: 12. The CDR3 DNA sequence: TGTGCCCGACGGGATAGGGGGCCACGCACAGATACGCAGTATTTT. As protein: CARRDRGPRTDTQYF.

The rearrangement links TRBV7-9 to TRBJ1-2; D is unresolved. The V end lost 7 bases, the J end lost 6 bases, and 15 bases lay between the germline ends. CDR3 length: 13 amino acids. CDR1 and CDR2 (germline): SEHNR, FQNEAQ (reference sequence). CDR3 region: CASTTVERDGYTF. The CDR3 region has the DNA TGTGCCAGCACCACCGTGGAGCGCGATGGCTACACCTTC.

V is TRBV25-1 and J is TRBJ1-4; TRBD1 agrees at 9 bases. The CDR3 contains 14 residues. CDR1 is MGHDK, CDR2 SYGVNS, per germline. The V and J ends lost 11 bases and 5 bases, in that order; junction bases with no gene match: 9. The CDR3 is CAVKDDRGNEKLFF. In DNA form, the CDR3 reads TGTGCCGTCAAAGACGACAGGGGGAATGAAAAACTGTTTTTT.

The chain couples TRBV30 to TRBJ1-4, with unresolved D. The V gene's germline CDR1 is GTSNPN and CDR2 SVGIG (reference sequence). The CDR3 has 12 residues. Trimming pared 5 bases from V and 0 bases from J, leaving 4 bases between. The CDR3 loop is CAWSATNEKLFF. As DNA, the CDR3 is TGTGCCTGGTCAGCAACTAATGAAAAACTGTTTTTT.

J is TRBJ2-7 and V is TRBV10-3; D may be TRBD2 (6 bases). CDR1 and CDR2 (germline): ENHRY, SYGVKD. The CDR3 totals 14 residues. The ends were cut back, 6 bases at V and 3 bases at J, with 15 bases in the middle. The CDR3 sequence is CAIRRAGGDYEQYF. The CDR3 DNA reads as TGTGCCATCAGGAGGGCAGGAGGGGACTACGAGCAGTACTTC.

This clone was counted a few times. The rearrangement joins TRBV18 to TRBJ2-7; TRBD1 matches 9 bases. This CDR3 spans 13 amino acids. Germline CDR1 and CDR2: KGHSH and LQKENI. J lost 7 bases, V lost 6 bases, and 7 bases had no gene match. CDR3 in DNA: TGTGCCAGCTCGTCCGGGACAGGGCAAGAGCAGTACTTC. Residues: CASSSGTGQEQYF.

The rearrangement links TRBV25-1 to TRBJ2-5; weak D call: TRBD1 (5 bases). The germline V gene has CDR1 MGHDK and CDR2 SYGVNS. There are 14 residues in the CDR3. The ends were cut back, 7 bases at V and 4 bases at J, with 16 bases in the middle. Written as DNA, the CDR3 is TGTGCCAGCACCGATAAGGGGAAGGGAGAGACCCAGTACTTC. This gives the protein CASTDKGKGETQYF.

There are a few counts of this clone. The chain joins TRBV5-6 to TRBJ1-1; 8 positions agree with TRBD1. The CDR3 has 15 amino acids. Germline assignment: CDR1 SGHDT and CDR2 YYEEEE. V was pared by 4 bases and J by 2 bases, with 7 bases of the junction left unmatched. In DNA form, the CDR3 reads TGTGCCAGCAGCGTGTTGGACAGGGCTAACACTGAAGCTTTCTTT. This translates into CASSVLDRANTEAFF. The whole variable domain, filled in from reference TRBV5-6 and TRBJ1-1, reads DAGVTQSPTHLIKTRGQQVTLRCSPKSGHDTVSWYQQALGQGPQFIFQYYEEEERQRGNFPDRFSGHQFPNYSSELNVNALLLGDSALYLCASSVLDRANTEAFFGQGTRLTVV.

J is TRBJ1-2 and V is TRBV6-1, with D possibly being TRBD1 (5 bases). CDR1 is MNHNS and CDR2 is SASEGT in the germline V gene. The V gene lost 7 bases and the J gene lost 8 bases, with 14 bases spanning the gap. CDR3 length: 12 amino acids. The CDR3 bases are TGTGCCAGCACGGTCACCCAGGGAGGCTACACCTTC. Amino acid sequence: CASTVTQGGYTF.

This clone was seen more than once but under ten times. This chain joins TRBV9 and TRBJ2-5, with D possibly being TRBD2 (6 bases). The CDR3 has 13 amino acids. Germline V gene data show CDR1 as SGDLS and CDR2 as YYNGEE. The V and J ends lost 7 bases and 3 bases respectively, with 13 bases between them. DNA for the CDR3: TGTGCCAGCGCGGAGGGCTTAAAAGAGACCCAGTACTTC. This gives the protein CASAEGLKETQYF. The entire variable domain, with the rest obtained from reference TRBV9 and TRBJ2-5, is as follows: DSGVTQTPKHLITATGQRVTLRCSPRSGDLSVYWYQQSLDQGLQFLIQYYNGEERAKGNILERFSAQQFPDLHSELNLSSLELGDSALYFCASAEGLKETQYFGPGTRLLVL.

This rearrangement joins TRBV9 to TRBJ2-1, with D unresolved. The ends were cut back, 0 bases at V and 0 bases at J, with 7 bases in the middle. Germline V CDR1 and CDR2: SGDLS, YYNGEE. The length of the CDR3 is 15 residues. CDR3 coding DNA: TGTGCCAGCAGCGTAGGTAGAGGCTCCTACAATGAGCAGTTCTTC. Protein sequence: CASSVGRGSYNEQFF. The whole variable domain, remainder taken from reference TRBV9 and TRBJ2-1, is DSGVTQTPKHLITATGQRVTLRCSPRSGDLSVYWYQQSLDQGLQFLIQYYNGEERAKGNILERFSAQQFPDLHSELNLSSLELGDSALYFCASSVGRGSYNEQFFGPGTRLTVL.

The rearrangement joins TRBV7-9 to TRBJ1-1; D gene ambiguous. Germline CDR1 and CDR2: SEHNR and FQNEAQ (reference sequence). V was clipped by 8 bases and J by 1 base, with 11 bases between them. The CDR3 extends over 13 amino acids. DNA for the CDR3: TGTGCCAGCCTCGTTCGGGGGAACACTGAAGCTTTCTTT. It is translated as CASLVRGNTEAFF.

V is TRBV7-2 and J is TRBJ2-2; D not certain. Trimming pared 3 bases from V and 1 base from J, leaving 6 bases between. Germline V gene data show CDR1 as SGHTA and CDR2 as FQGNSA. The CDR3 contains 14 residues. The CDR3, as DNA: TGTGCCAGCAGCTTTTCAGGGAACACCGGGGAGCTGTTTTTT. It is translated as CASSFSGNTGELFF. Complete variable domain (other parts from reference TRBV7-2 and TRBJ2-2): GAGVSQSPSNKVTEKGKDVELRCDPISGHTALYWYRQSLGQGLEFLIYFQGNSAPDKSGLPSDRFSAERTGGSVSTLTIQRTQQEDSAVYLCASSFSGNTGELFFGEGSRLTVL.

The chain is built from TRBV5-1 and TRBJ2-2; 7 positions match TRBD1. The ends lost 3 bases at V and 11 bases at J; junction bases unmatched: 16. CDR3 length equals 16 residues. Germline assignment: CDR1 SGHRS and CDR2 YFSETQ. This chain's CDR3 is CASSSKGQAELKELFF. The CDR3 DNA reads TGCGCCAGCAGCTCCAAAGGACAGGCTGAGCTCAAAGAGCTGTTTTTT.

The V and J genes are TRBV6-5 and TRBJ1-1; 9 nucleotides agree with TRBD1. The trim removed 6 bases at V and 5 bases at J, leaving 7 bases unmatched. In germline, CDR1 is MNHEY, CDR2 SVGAGI. This CDR3 is built from 14 residues. In DNA form, the CDR3 reads TGTGCCAGCAGCCTACAGGGGGCGCGGACTGAAGCTTTCTTT. Its translation: CASSLQGARTEAFF.

This rearrangement joins TRBV7-2 to TRBJ2-7; TRBD2 agrees at 8 bases. CDR3 length equals 16 residues. V was clipped by 1 base and J by 0 bases; unmatched bases: 5. Germline V gene sequence: CDR1 SGHTA, CDR2 FQGNSA. This CDR3 is CASSLVSGGGSYEQYF. The CDR3 coding sequence is TGTGCCAGCAGCTTAGTGTCCGGGGGGGGCTCCTACGAGCAGTACTTC.

The chain combines TRBV5-6 with TRBJ2-3, with D perhaps assigned TRBD1 or TRBD2 (7 bases each). Per germline, CDR1 SGHDT and CDR2 YYEEEE. The CDR3 totals 18 residues. Trimming took off 4 bases at V and 10 bases at J, with 31 bases between the two ends. The CDR3 loop is CASSRGIRGGDRQGPQYF. Here the CDR3 DNA reads TGTGCCAGCAGCCGGGGTATCAGGGGGGGGGATCGTCAGGGTCCGCAGTATTTT. Full variable domain (outside the CDR3, taken from reference TRBV5-6 and TRBJ2-3): DAGVTQSPTHLIKTRGQQVTLRCSPKSGHDTVSWYQQALGQGPQFIFQYYEEEERQRGNFPDRFSGHQFPNYSSELNVNALLLGDSALYLCASSRGIRGGDRQGPQYFGPGTRLTVL.

The V gene is TRBV7-2, the J gene TRBJ2-1, with 11 bases lining up with TRBD2. The CDR3 extends over 18 amino acids. From germline, CDR1 is SGHTA and CDR2 FQGNSA. Unmatched junction bases numbered 9, after V lost 0 bases and J lost 5 bases. CDR3 coding DNA: TGTGCCAGCAGCTTAGCGATATTTAGCGGGGGGGCGGACAATGAGCAGTTCTTC. Protein product: CASSLAIFSGGADNEQFF.

This clone came up a few times. The V call is TRBV5-1, the J call TRBJ1-1, with 10 bases aligning to TRBD1. The CDR3 length is 17 residues. In germline, CDR1 is SGHRS, CDR2 YFSETQ. With V trimmed by 8 bases and J by 0 bases, 13 bases remained unmatched. In DNA, the CDR3 is TGCGCCAGTGGGGGGGGCGACAGGGGGCTCGTGAACACTGAAGCTTTCTTT. Translation gives CASGGGDRGLVNTEAFF.

This clone was seen only a few times. The chain employs TRBV6-1 and TRBJ2-7; a weak D match, TRBD1 (6 bases). Per germline, CDR1 MNHNS and CDR2 SASEGT. Trimming left V 7 bases short and J 1 base short, with 11 bases between. The CDR3 runs to 13 residues. As DNA, the CDR3 is TGTGCCAGCAATCCGGGACAATCCTACGAGCAGTACTTC. Its protein is CASNPGQSYEQYF.

The V call is TRBV7-2, the J call TRBJ1-2; D not certain. The V gene's germline CDR1 is SGHTA and CDR2 FQGNSA. V was clipped by 3 bases and J by 1 base, with 9 bases between them. This CDR3 has 14 amino acids. CDR3 amino acids: CASSFPGFNYGYTF. The CDR3 region has the DNA TGTGCCAGCAGCTTTCCGGGCTTTAACTATGGCTACACCTTC.

The V and J genes are TRBV30 and TRBJ1-6, with D possibly being TRBD1 (5 bases). Trimming took off 5 bases at V and 1 base at J, with 12 bases between the two ends. Germline V gene sequence: CDR1 GTSNPN, CDR2 SVGIG (reference sequence). This CDR3 spans 15 amino acids. The CDR3 DNA reads as TGTGCCTGGGACCGGGGGGGATCCTATAATTCACCCCTCCACTTT. Its translation: CAWDRGGSYNSPLHF.